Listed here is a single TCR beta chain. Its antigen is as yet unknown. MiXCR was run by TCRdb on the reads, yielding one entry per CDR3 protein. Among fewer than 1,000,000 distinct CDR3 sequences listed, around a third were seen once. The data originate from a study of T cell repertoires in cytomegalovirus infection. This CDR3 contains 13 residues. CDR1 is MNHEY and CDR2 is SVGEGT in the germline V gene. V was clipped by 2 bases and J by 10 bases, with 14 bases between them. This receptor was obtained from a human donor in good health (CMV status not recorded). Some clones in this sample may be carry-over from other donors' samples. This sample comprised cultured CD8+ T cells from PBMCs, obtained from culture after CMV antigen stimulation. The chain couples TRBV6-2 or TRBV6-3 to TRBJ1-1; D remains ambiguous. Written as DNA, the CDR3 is TGTGCCAGCAGTTACCCCACCGGGAAAGGAGCTTTCTTT. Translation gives CASSYPTGKGAFF.